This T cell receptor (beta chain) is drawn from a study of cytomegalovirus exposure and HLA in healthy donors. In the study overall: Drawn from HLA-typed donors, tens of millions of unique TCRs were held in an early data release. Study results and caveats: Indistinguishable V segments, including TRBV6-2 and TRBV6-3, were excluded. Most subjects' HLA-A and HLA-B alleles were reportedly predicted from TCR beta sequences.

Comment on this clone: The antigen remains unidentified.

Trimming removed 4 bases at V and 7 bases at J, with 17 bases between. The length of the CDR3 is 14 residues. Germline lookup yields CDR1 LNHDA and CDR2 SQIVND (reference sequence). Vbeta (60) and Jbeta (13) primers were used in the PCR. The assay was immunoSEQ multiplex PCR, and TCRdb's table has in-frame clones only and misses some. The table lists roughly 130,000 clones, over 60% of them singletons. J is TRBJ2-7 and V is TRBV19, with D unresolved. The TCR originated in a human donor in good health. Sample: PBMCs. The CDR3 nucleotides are TGTGCCAGTAGTACCTTGGGCCATCATGGGGAGCAGTACTTC. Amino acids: CASSTLGHHGEQYF. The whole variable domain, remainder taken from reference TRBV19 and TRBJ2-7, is DGGITQSPKYLFRKEGQNVTLSCEQNLNHDAMYWYRQDPGQGLRLIYYSQIVNDFQKGDIAEGYSVSREKKESFPLTVTSAQKNPTAFYLCASSTLGHHGEQYFGPGTRLTVT.